This T cell receptor beta chain was recovered during a study of T cell changes during pregnancy in multiple sclerosis. The CDR3 is 18 amino acids. Clones were sequenced by immunoSEQ multiplex PCR, and TCRdb holds only the in-frame ones, with some missing. Here the sample spans some 110,000 clones, roughly 92% being singletons. The source material was peripheral blood, sampled in the third trimester of pregnancy. This rearrangement joins TRBV12-2 to TRBJ2-1; the table's TRBD2 call for D was not verified on the DNA. TRBV12-2 is shown as a pseudogene. This sequence originates from a female donor with multiple sclerosis, enrolled in a pregnancy study. The DNA of the CDR3 is TGTGCAAGTCGGCTTAGCGTTTATCCTAGCGGGGGCTACAATGAGCAGTTCTTC. Residues: CASRLSVYPSGGYNEQFF.